This TCR beta chain originates from a study of T cells in Graves' hyperthyroidism and ophthalmopathy. This clonotype was seen ten or more times. Amplified TCR beta CDR3 regions came from RNA transcripts. The study used the HTBI primer set for a first-round RT-PCR of the TCR CDR3. TCRdb processed the multiplex PCR reads anew with MiXCR; each CDR3 protein has one entry. This sample carries about 59,000 distinct CDR3 sequences, 53% of them seen once, and the ten largest clones take 2.5% to 3.5%. Unmatched junction bases numbered 14, after V lost 6 bases and J lost 4 bases. This CDR3 has 16 residues. The V gene's germline CDR1 is SEHNR and CDR2 FQNEAQ (reference sequence).

This sequence joins TRBV7-9 and TRBJ1-2, with 7 bases identical to TRBD1. The material sequenced was blood. The clonotype was recovered from a woman aged 55-75 years with Graves' ophthalmopathy. The CDR3 loop reads CASSYHIGGLSYGYTF. CDR3 DNA: TGTGCCAGCAGTTACCATATAGGGGGCCTCTCCTATGGCTACACCTTC. Full variable domain (missing parts from reference TRBV7-9 and TRBJ1-2): DTGVSQNPRHKITKRGQNVTFRCDPISEHNRLYWYRQTLGQGPEFLTYFQNEAQLEKSRLLSDRFSAERPKGSFSTLEIQRTEQGDSAMYLCASSYHIGGLSYGYTFGSGTRLTVV.